The source of this T cell receptor (beta chain) is a study of cytotoxic CD8 clonotypes in ibrutinib-treated CLL. Clones were read by immunoSEQ multiplex PCR, and TCRdb kept only the in-frame ones, dropping some. The sample gives 200,000 or so clones, approximately 70% of which show up once; approximately 5.9% is in the top ten. This clone appeared once. Frozen PBMC stocks contributed around 2 micrograms of genomic DNA to the TCR beta libraries. This specimen consisted of PBMCs, obtained after 12 months of ibrutinib treatment. This sequence originates from a human donor with chronic lymphocytic leukemia.

This CDR3 reads CASKFTAASYEQYF. The CDR3 DNA sequence: TGTGCCAGCAAGTTTACGGCGGCCTCCTACGAGCAGTACTTC. The rearrangement links TRBV28 to TRBJ2-7, with D unclear. V was cut by 7 bases and J by 0 bases, with 13 bases left in between. The CDR3 is 14 residues long. Per the germline V gene, CDR1 is MDHEN and CDR2 is SYDVKM.